The 5 T cell receptor beta chains reported below all come from one sample, sequenced in a study of CD8 T cells in Susac syndrome. RNA in amounts of 0.5 to 1 ug was reverse transcribed with random hexamers. Using its own MiXCR run on the immunoSEQ multiplex PCR reads, TCRdb lists one record per CDR3 protein. Of 200,000 to 300,000 distinct CDR3 sequences listed, just over 90% are singletons. Sequences were obtained from CD4+ T cells from PBMCs. These receptors all stem from a human donor with multiple sclerosis.

This chain uses TRBV7-9 with TRBJ2-7; D unresolved. Germline assignment: CDR1 SEHNR and CDR2 FQNEAQ (reference sequence). The CDR3 is made up of 12 amino acids. V gave up 0 bases and J gave up 6 bases, with 6 bases separating them. In nucleotides, the CDR3 is TGTGCCAGCAGCTTAGCCCCTAGCGAGCAGTACTTC. Its translation: CASSLAPSEQYF.

The CDR3 DNA reads as TGTGCCACCAGCAGAGATAGGGCCAGGGGCACTAGAAGCACCATATATTTT. It encodes CATSRDRARGTRSTIYF. The chain joins TRBV15 to TRBJ1-3; perhaps TRBD1 as D (6 bases). The CDR3 spans 17 residues. V dropped 0 bases and J dropped 9 bases, with 21 bases sitting between them. Germline V lookup: CDR1 LNHNV, CDR2 YYDKDF (reference sequence). Based on the CDR3 plus reference TRBV15 and TRBJ1-3, the full variable domain is DAMVIQNPRYQVTQFGKPVTLSCSQTLNHNVMYWYQQKSSQAPKLLFHYYDKDFNNEADTPDNFQSRRPNTSFCFLDIRSPGLGDTAMYLCATSRDRARGTRSTIYFGEGSWLTVV.

The gene calls are TRBV24-1 and TRBJ1-5; the D gene is possibly TRBD1 (6 bases). The CDR3 is made up of 13 amino acids. V dropped 11 bases and J dropped 5 bases, with 15 bases sitting between them. Germline loops: CDR1 KGHDR, CDR2 SFDVKD. CDR3 residues: CAIAQGRDQPQHF. The CDR3 nucleotides are TGTGCCATCGCTCAGGGGCGAGATCAGCCCCAGCATTTT.

The chain uses TRBV15 and TRBJ2-3, with D possibly TRBD2 on 6 matching bases. The CDR3 extends over 16 amino acids. The V gene's germline CDR1 is LNHNV and CDR2 YYDKDF (reference sequence). V lost 0 bases and J 0 bases, leaving 10 bases between the germline ends. CDR3 sequence reads: CATSREGGRSTDTQYF. CDR3 DNA sequence: TGTGCCACCAGCAGAGAGGGGGGTAGGAGCACAGATACGCAGTATTTT.

This sequence joins TRBV4-1 and TRBJ1-1; D not resolved. CDR3 length: 14 amino acids. CDR1 and CDR2 (germline): MGHRA, YSYEKL. V was pared by 2 bases and J by 4 bases, with 11 bases between. DNA of the CDR3: TGCGCCAGCAGCCAAACAGTTGCGAGCACTGAAGCTTTCTTT. It codes for CASSQTVASTEAFF.